This TCR beta chain was sequenced in a study of T-cell reconstitution after alpha-beta-depleted transplantation in children. TCRbeta library preparation incorporated unique molecular identifiers. TCRdb re-derived calls from the PCR reads in MiXCR, one entry per CDR3 protein. The top ten hold 27% of the sample, which has 350,000 to 500,000 distinct CDR3 sequences, over 40% seen once. The sample holds many counts of this clonotype. The antigen is not known. General study findings and limits: Reportedly, roughly two months post-transplant, alpha-beta T cells arose from several hundred expanded graft clones. One year after transplant, T-cell counts and diversity came mostly from newly produced T cells. Some patients showed high day-60 TCRbeta diversity, which derived from surviving recipient T cells and thymic progenitors.

This TCR was recovered from a girl aged 2-10 years with aplastic anemia, due to receive a stem cell transplant. The material was PBMCs, obtained before TCRalphabeta/CD19-depleted stem cell transplant.

The CDR3 DNA reads as TGTGCCAGCAGCCTTCGACTAGCGAGTGAGCAGTACTTC. Amino acids: CASSLRLASEQYF. This sequence joins TRBV4-2 and TRBJ2-7; 8 nucleotides line up with TRBD2. Germline CDR1 and CDR2: LGHNA and YNFKEQ. The CDR3 is made up of 13 amino acids. Trimming took 4 bases from V and 7 from J; bases not matched to a gene: 6.